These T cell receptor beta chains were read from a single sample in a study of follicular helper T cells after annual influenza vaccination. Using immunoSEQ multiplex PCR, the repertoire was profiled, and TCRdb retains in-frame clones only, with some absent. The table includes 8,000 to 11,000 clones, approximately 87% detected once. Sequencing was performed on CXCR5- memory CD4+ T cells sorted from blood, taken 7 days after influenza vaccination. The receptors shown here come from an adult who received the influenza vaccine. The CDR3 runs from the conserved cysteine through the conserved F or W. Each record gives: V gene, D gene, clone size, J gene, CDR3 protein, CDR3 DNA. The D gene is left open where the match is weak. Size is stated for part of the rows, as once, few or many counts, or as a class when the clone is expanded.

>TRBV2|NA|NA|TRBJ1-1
CASRETGEAFF
TGTGCCAGCAGGGAGACAGGAGAAGCTTTCTTT
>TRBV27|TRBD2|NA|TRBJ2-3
CASSPLAGNTDTQYF
TGTGCCAGCAGTCCACTAGCGGGAAACACAGATACGCAGTATTTT
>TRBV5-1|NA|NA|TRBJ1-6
CASSLESSYNSPLHF
TGCGCCAGCAGCTTGGAGAGCTCCTATAATTCACCCCTCCACTTT
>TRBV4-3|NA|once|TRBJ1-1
CASSQFTETNTEAFF
TGCGCCAGCAGCCAATTTACAGAAACGAACACTGAAGCTTTCTTT
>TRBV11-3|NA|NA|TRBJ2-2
CASSLGLWQNTGELFF
TGTGCCAGCAGCTTAGGGTTGTGGCAGAACACCGGGGAGCTGTTTTTT
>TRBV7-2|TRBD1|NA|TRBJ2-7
CASSLHTGTEKYEQYF
TGTGCCAGCAGCTTACACACCGGGACAGAAAAATACGAGCAGTACTTC
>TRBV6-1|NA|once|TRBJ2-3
CASRKYTDTQYF
TGTGCCAGCAGGAAGTACACAGATACGCAGTATTTT
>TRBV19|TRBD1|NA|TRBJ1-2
CASRDTGEDYGYTF
TGTGCCAGTAGAGATACAGGGGAGGACTATGGCTACACCTTC
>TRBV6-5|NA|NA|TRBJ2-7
CASSAASPYEQYF
TGTGCCAGCAGTGCAGCCAGCCCCTACGAGCAGTACTTC
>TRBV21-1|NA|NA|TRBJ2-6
CASSRAVDRGLTGANVLTF
TGTGCCAGCAGCCGAGCGGTGGACAGGGGGCTGACTGGGGCCAACGTCCTGACTTTC
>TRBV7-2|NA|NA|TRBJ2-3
CASSLALGKGGSPDTQYF
TGTGCCAGCAGCTTAGCGCTCGGAAAGGGTGGTAGCCCAGATACGCAGTATTTT
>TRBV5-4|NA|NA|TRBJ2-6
CASSLSGANVLTF
TGTGCCAGCAGCCTCTCTGGGGCCAACGTCCTGACTTTC
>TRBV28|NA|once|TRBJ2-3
CASSLGGLRGGTDTQYF
TGTGCCAGCAGTTTAGGGGGGTTAAGAGGGGGCACAGATACGCAGTATTTT
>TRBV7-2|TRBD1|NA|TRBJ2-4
CASSSGGLAKNIQYF
TGTGCCAGCAGCTCAGGGGGCCTAGCCAAAAACATTCAGTACTTC
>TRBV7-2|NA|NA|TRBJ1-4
CASSLGQREEKLFF
TGTGCCAGCAGCTTGGGACAACGGGAAGAAAAACTGTTTTTT
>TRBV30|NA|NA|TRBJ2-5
CAWSVQDRQETQYF
TGTGCCTGGAGTGTACAGGACAGACAAGAGACCCAGTACTTC
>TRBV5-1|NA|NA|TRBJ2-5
CASTRDSSGETQYF
TGCGCCAGCACCCGGGACTCCAGCGGTGAGACCCAGTACTTC
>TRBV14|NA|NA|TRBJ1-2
CASSQDQQGSYGYTF
TGTGCCAGCAGCCAAGATCAACAGGGATCCTATGGCTACACCTTC
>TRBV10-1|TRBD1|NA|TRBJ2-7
CAWTPGQGYNEQYF
TGCGCCTGGACTCCGGGACAGGGGTACAACGAGCAGTACTTC
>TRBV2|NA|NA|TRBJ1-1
CASSDQGNTEAFF
TGTGCCAGCAGTGACCAGGGGAACACTGAAGCTTTCTTT
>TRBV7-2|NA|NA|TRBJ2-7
CASSLAGIGSYEQYF
TGTGCCAGCAGCTTAGCGGGGATAGGGTCCTACGAGCAGTACTTC
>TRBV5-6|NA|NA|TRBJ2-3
CASSFNRDTQYF
TGTGCCAGCAGCTTTAACCGGGATACGCAGTATTTT
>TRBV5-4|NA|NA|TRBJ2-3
CASSPRTNSRSDTQYF
TGTGCCAGCAGCCCAAGGACGAATTCAAGATCAGATACGCAGTATTTT
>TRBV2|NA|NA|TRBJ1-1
CASSGNAVGTEAFF
TGTGCCAGCAGTGGGAACGCAGTGGGGACTGAAGCTTTCTTT
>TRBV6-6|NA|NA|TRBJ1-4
CASSFSGNNGKLFF
TGTGCCAGCAGTTTCAGCGGGAATAATGGAAAACTGTTTTTT
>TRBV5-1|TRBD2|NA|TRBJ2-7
CASSRLAGGGVRYEQYF
TGCGCCAGCAGCAGACTAGCGGGGGGCGGTGTCCGATACGAGCAGTACTTC
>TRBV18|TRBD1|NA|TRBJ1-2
CASSRGDRRYYGYTF
TGTGCCAGCTCACGTGGGGACAGGAGATACTATGGCTACACCTTC
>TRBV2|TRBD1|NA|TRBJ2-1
CASSPGQGLSEQFF
TGTGCCAGTTCACCGGGACAGGGATTAAGTGAGCAGTTCTTC
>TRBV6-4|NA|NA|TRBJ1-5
CASSVLGVGQSNQPQHF
TGTGCCAGCAGTGTCTTAGGAGTTGGACAGAGCAATCAGCCCCAGCATTTT
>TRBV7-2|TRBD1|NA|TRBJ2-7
CASSFATGQGYEQYF
TGTGCCAGCAGCTTTGCAACGGGACAGGGCTACGAGCAGTACTTC
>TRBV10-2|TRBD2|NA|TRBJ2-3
CASSEERGGRRTQYF
TGCGCCAGCAGTGAGGAGCGGGGGGGCCGGAGGACGCAGTATTTT
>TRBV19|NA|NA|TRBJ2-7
CASSQLRGSDYEQYF
TGTGCCAGTAGTCAGCTCCGGGGATCGGACTACGAGCAGTACTTC
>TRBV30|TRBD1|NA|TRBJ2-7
CAWSLQGSEQYF
TGTGCCTGGAGTTTACAGGGGTCCGAGCAGTACTTC
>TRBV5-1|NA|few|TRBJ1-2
CASSTQQGFLDGYTF
TGCGCCAGCAGCACCCAACAGGGATTTTTGGATGGCTACACCTTC
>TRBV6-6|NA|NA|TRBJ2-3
CASSYHVDTQYF
TGTGCCAGCAGCTACCATGTGGATACGCAGTATTTT
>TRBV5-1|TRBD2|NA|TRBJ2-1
CASSLRGDSYNEQFF
TGCGCCAGCAGCTTGCGGGGGGACTCCTACAATGAGCAGTTCTTC
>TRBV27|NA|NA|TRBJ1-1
CASSNVQAQWDTEAFF
TGTGCCAGCAGTAATGTCCAAGCCCAGTGGGACACTGAAGCTTTCTTT
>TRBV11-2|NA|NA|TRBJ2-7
CASSPQLQGSEQYF
TGTGCCAGCAGCCCGCAACTACAGGGTTCCGAGCAGTACTTC
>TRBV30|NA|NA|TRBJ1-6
CAWRGGRENSPLHF
TGTGCCTGGAGGGGAGGGAGGGAGAATTCACCCCTCCACTTT
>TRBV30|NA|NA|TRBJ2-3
CAWSVVFDTQYF
TGTGCCTGGAGTGTCGTTTTTGATACGCAGTATTTT
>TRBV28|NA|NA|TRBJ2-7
CASSLSGDEQYF
TGTGCCAGCAGTTTATCCGGGGACGAGCAGTACTTC
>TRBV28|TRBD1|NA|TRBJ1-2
CASSAKIGGQGYTF
TGTGCCAGCAGTGCCAAAATAGGGGGCCAGGGCTACACCTTC
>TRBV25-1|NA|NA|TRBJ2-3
CASSRGTDTQYF
TGTGCCAGCAGTCGAGGGACAGATACGCAGTATTTT
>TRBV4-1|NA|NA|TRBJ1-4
CASSQVGLPNEKLFF
TGCGCCAGCAGCCAAGTGGGGCTGCCTAATGAAAAACTGTTTTTT
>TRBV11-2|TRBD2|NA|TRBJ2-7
CASSPSLAGDYEQYF
TGTGCCAGCAGCCCGAGCCTAGCGGGGGACTACGAGCAGTACTTC
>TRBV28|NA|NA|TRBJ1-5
CASSLGRTSLGNQPQHF
TGTGCCAGCAGTTTGGGGCGGACAAGTTTAGGCAATCAGCCCCAGCATTTT
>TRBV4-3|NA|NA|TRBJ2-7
CASSQRGEDEQYF
TGCGCCAGCAGCCAAAGGGGAGAGGACGAGCAGTACTTC
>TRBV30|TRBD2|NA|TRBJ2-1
CAWSRGRTSGYNEQFF
TGTGCCTGGAGCCGGGGGAGGACTAGCGGGTACAATGAGCAGTTCTTC
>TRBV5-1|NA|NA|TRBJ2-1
CASTPTSTDNEQFF
TGCGCCAGCACGCCAACCTCGACAGACAATGAGCAGTTCTTC
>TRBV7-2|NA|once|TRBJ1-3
CASSLLGRASGNTIYF
TGTGCCAGCAGCTTACTTGGGCGGGCCTCTGGAAACACCATATATTTT
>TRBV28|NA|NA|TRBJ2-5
CASTTRDGETQYF
TGTGCCAGCACCACCCGAGATGGAGAGACCCAGTACTTC
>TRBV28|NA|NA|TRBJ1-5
CASSPPSRGGPNQPQHF
TGTGCCAGCAGCCCACCGTCTCGGGGGGGCCCTAATCAGCCCCAGCATTTT
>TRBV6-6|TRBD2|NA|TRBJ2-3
CATGTSGGDTQYF
TGTGCCACAGGGACTAGCGGGGGAGATACGCAGTATTTT
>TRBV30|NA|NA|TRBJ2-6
CAWSHLRTPGPGASGANVLTF
TGTGCCTGGAGTCACCTAAGAACTCCGGGACCGGGGGCATCTGGGGCCAACGTCCTGACTTTC
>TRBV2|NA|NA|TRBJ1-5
CASSGTAHQPQHF
TGTGCCAGCAGTGGGACAGCGCATCAGCCCCAGCATTTT
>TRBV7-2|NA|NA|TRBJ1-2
CASSDDRRYGYTF
TGTGCCAGCAGCGATGACAGGCGATATGGCTACACCTTC
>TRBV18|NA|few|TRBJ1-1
CASSPTGDTEAFF
TGTGCCAGCTCACCGACGGGGGACACTGAAGCTTTCTTT
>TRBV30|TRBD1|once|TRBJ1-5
CAWTTDRGGQPQHF
TGTGCCTGGACCACCGACAGGGGAGGACAGCCCCAGCATTTT
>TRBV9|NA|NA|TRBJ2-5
CASSPVAVGTQYF
TGTGCCAGCAGCCCAGTGGCTGTAGGGACCCAGTACTTC